The next 9 T cell receptor beta chains were all read from a single sample in a study of cytomegalovirus exposure and HLA in healthy donors. PCR was performed using 60 Vbeta and 13 Jbeta primers. The table came from immunoSEQ multiplex PCR; TCRdb's copy has only in-frame clones and leaves some out. The sample shows some 120,000 clones, roughly 78% of them seen only once. Source material: PBMCs. These receptors all stem from a man in his forties in good health and CMV-seronegative.

This chain uses TRBV28 with TRBJ1-5; a possible D gene is TRBD1 (6 bases). Germline CDR1 and CDR2: MDHEN and SYDVKM. V was trimmed by 0 bases and J by 9 bases, leaving 21 bases between them. The CDR3 extends over 17 amino acids. Here the CDR3 reads CASSLWVAGDKDRPQHF. The CDR3 DNA follows: TGTGCCAGCAGTTTATGGGTTGCAGGGGACAAAGATCGGCCCCAGCATTTT. The complete variable domain, with remaining parts taken from reference TRBV28 and TRBJ1-5, reads DVKVTQSSRYLVKRTGEKVFLECVQDMDHENMFWYRQDPGLGLRLIYFSYDVKMKEKGDIPEGYSVSREKKERFSLILESASTNQTSMYLCASSLWVAGDKDRPQHFGDGTRLSIL.

This chain joins TRBV10-1 and TRBJ2-3; 7 bases align to TRBD2. CDR1 and CDR2 (germline): WNHNN, SYGVQD (reference sequence). This CDR3 region has 14 residues. Losses at the gene ends were 9 bases for V and 5 bases for J; bases not matched to a gene: 11. The CDR3 DNA reads TGCGCCAGTGGGGAGGGAGGACTTCAAGATACGCAGTATTTT. Its protein is CASGEGGLQDTQYF.

The chain is built from TRBV25-1 and TRBJ2-7; TRBD1 matches at 10 bases. The CDR3 totals 14 residues. From germline, CDR1 is MGHDK and CDR2 SYGVNS. J was trimmed by 3 bases and V by 5 bases; bases with no gene match: 4. The CDR3 reads CASSSRTGGYEQYF. The DNA for the CDR3 is TGTGCCAGCAGTTCCCGGACAGGGGGCTACGAGCAGTACTTC.

This clone appeared a single time. The V call is TRBV11-3, the J call TRBJ2-1; maybe TRBD2 (5 bases). Trimming pared 5 bases from V and 8 bases from J, leaving 13 bases between. CDR1 is SGHNT and CDR2 is YENEEA in the germline V gene. The CDR3 runs 13 residues. The CDR3 bases are TGTGCCAGCAGCGTCGTAGTGAGGGATGAGCAGTTCTTC. Encoded protein: CASSVVVRDEQFF.

The chain has TRBV6-4 and TRBJ1-5; possibly TRBD1 for D (6 bases). V was cut by 6 bases and J by 0 bases, with 12 bases left in between. The CDR3 contains 15 residues. Looked up from germline, CDR1 is MRHNA and CDR2 is SNTAGT. The CDR3, as DNA: TGTGCCAGCAGACCAACAGGGAATAGCAATCAGCCCCAGCATTTT. This sequence encodes CASRPTGNSNQPQHF.

The rearrangement joins TRBV5-1 to TRBJ2-1; 8 bases agree with TRBD2. V lost 4 bases, J lost 7 bases, and 7 bases stayed unmatched. The germline V gene has CDR1 SGHRS and CDR2 YFSETQ. CDR3 size: 14 residues. The chain's CDR3 is CASSPGGWGNEQFF. The CDR3 region has the DNA TGCGCCAGCAGCCCGGGGGGGTGGGGTAATGAGCAGTTCTTC.

V is TRBV5-4 and J is TRBJ2-5; D is possibly TRBD1 (6 bases). Trimming cost V 4 bases and J 1 base, with 17 bases left between them. Germline CDR1 reads SGHNT; CDR2 reads YYREEE (reference sequence). CDR3 length: 16 amino acids. The CDR3 loop reads CASSLEIGTSQETQYF. The CDR3 bases are TGTGCCAGCAGCCTCGAAATCGGGACAAGCCAAGAGACCCAGTACTTC.

This clone has a count of ten or more. The chain couples TRBV5-5 to TRBJ1-5; the match to TRBD1 covers 7 bases. This CDR3 contains 16 residues. V dropped 3 bases and J dropped 5; count of bases not matched to a gene: 11. CDR1 and CDR2 from the germline V gene are SGHKS and YYEKEE (reference sequence). The CDR3 spells CASSSSLRDRYQPQHF. As DNA, the CDR3 is TGTGCCAGCAGCTCTTCACTCCGGGACAGATATCAGCCCCAGCATTTT.

CDR3 bases: TGTGCCAGCTCCCGCGAACCCGGGACAGGGCAGGAGACCCAGTACTTC. Its translation is CASSREPGTGQETQYF. The chain carries TRBV18 and TRBJ2-5; 9 bases fit TRBD1. The trim removed 6 bases at V and 5 bases at J, leaving 13 bases unmatched. CDR3 length: 16 amino acids. The germline V gene has CDR1 KGHSH and CDR2 LQKENI.